The 8 T cell receptor beta chains in this list originate from one sample, sequenced in a study of tumor and adjacent non-tumor tissue in lung cancer listed by TCRdb under 2018. Bulk unsorted tissue served as the source for RNA extraction, and RNA quality was assessed using a NanoDrop ND-1000 and an Agilent 2100. Normal lung samples were distant non-tumor tissue taken more than 3 cm from the tumor edge. The protocol used for the library was multiplex PCR. Sequencing took place on an Illumina HiSeq 2500. Following protocols modified from ARM-PCR, the researchers constructed TCRbeta libraries through three rounds of nested PCR with primers (Table S4). TCRdb trimmed public reads at Q25 via fastp, called clones via MiXCR and kept in-frame beta chains. When rows share a CDR3 protein, they turn into one entry using the most common DNA and genes. The sample table records about 100,000 distinct CDR3 sequences; less than 75% of these occur just once. Together, the top ten hold roughly a fifth of the sample.

Specimen: distant non-tumor lung tissue. The receptors derive from a man in his thirties or forties with non-small cell lung cancer.

For this clonotype: The germline gene is not matched at one end of the junction; a read error may be the cause. The genes are TRBV6-1 and TRBJ1-1; a possible D gene is TRBD1 (6 bases). There are 14 residues in the CDR3. Germline values: CDR1 MNHNS, CDR2 SASEGT. Here the CDR3 reads CAMTVDRPNTEVFF. The CDR3 DNA is TGTGCGATGACAGTCGACAGGCCGAACACTGAAGTTTTCTTT.

This clonotype appeared a single time. This may stem from a read error, because a much larger clone lies one nucleotide away. This CDR3 is CASNARVQGDQPQHF. The DNA of the CDR3 is TGTGCCAGCAATGCCAGGGTACAGGGAGATCAGCCCCAGCATTTT. The chain carries TRBV6-5 and TRBJ1-5; weak D call: TRBD1 (6 bases). V was shortened by 7 bases and J by 5 bases, with 18 bases between the two germline ends. The CDR3 consists of 15 residues. Per the germline V gene, CDR1 is MNHEY and CDR2 is SVGAGI.

In regard to this clonotype: A junction boundary mismatches the germline segment, possibly from a read error. The rearrangement links TRBV10-3 to TRBJ2-4; tentative D call: TRBD1 (6 bases). The V gene's germline CDR1 is ENHRY and CDR2 SYGVKD. The CDR3 loop spans 15 amino acids. Here the CDR3 reads CAISDGQQAKNIQYF. The CDR3 bases are TGTGCCATCAGTGACGGACAGCAAGCCAAAAACATTCAGTATTTC.

In the case of this clonotype: One end of the junction does not line up with germline, which may come from a read error. J is TRBJ2-7 and V is TRBV29-1; D is possibly TRBD1 (6 bases). Germline loops: CDR1 SQVTM, CDR2 ANQGSEA. The CDR3 totals 13 residues. The chain's CDR3 is CSVKVEDRYERYF. DNA for the CDR3: TGCAGCGTTAAAGTGGAGGACAGATACGAGCGGTATTTC.

About this clonotype: The conserved phenylalanine or tryptophan normally closing the CDR3 is absent here, so this likely arose from a read error. The chain couples TRBV11-3 to TRBJ2-7, with 9 nucleotides matching TRBD1. Germline assignment: CDR1 SGHNT and CDR2 YENEEA. The CDR3 is 16 amino acids. This chain's CDR3 is CASSMTGTGSLYEQYY. The DNA of the CDR3 is TGTGCCAGCAGCATGACAGGGACAGGGTCTTTATACGAACAGTACTAC.

Only a few counts were recorded for this clonotype. A read error is possible here, since a much larger clone lies one base away. The V gene is TRBV20-1, the J gene TRBJ1-1; D remains ambiguous. Germline CDR1 reads DFQATT; CDR2 reads SNEGSKA (reference sequence). Trimming removed 2 bases from V and 3 bases from J, with 7 bases in between. The CDR3 is 12 residues long. The CDR3 coding sequence is TGCAGTGCTAGAAGGTCGTACACTGAAGCTTTCTTT. This encodes CSARRSYTEAFF.

The genes are TRBV4-3 and TRBJ1-4; 7 bases match TRBD1. The CDR3 covers 16 residues. V was pared by 3 bases and J by 6 bases, with 10 bases of the junction left unmatched. Germline assignment: CDR1 LGHNA and CDR2 YSLEER. The CDR3 DNA reads as TGCGCCAGCAGCCAGGACGAGGAACAGGGGCATGAAAAACTGTTTTTT. Encoded protein: CASSQDEEQGHEKLFF.

With regard to this clonotype: This CDR3 fails to terminate in the conserved phenylalanine or tryptophan, so it likely reflects a read error. The rearrangement links TRBV5-1 to TRBJ2-7; D remains unclear. This CDR3 region has 14 residues. Trimming cost V 3 bases and J 3 bases, with 13 bases left between them. Germline V lookup: CDR1 SGHRS, CDR2 YFSETQ. The CDR3 DNA is TGCGCCAGCAGCTCGGAAGGCACCGACTACGAGCAGTACATC. It encodes CASSSEGTDYEQYI.